The clone carrying this T cell receptor (beta chain) was counted only a few times. Germline assignment: CDR1 MNHEY and CDR2 SVGEGT. CDR3 length: 14 residues. V lost 0 bases and J 4 bases, leaving 7 bases between the germline ends. Methods used by the authors: Estimated nucleated cell counts came from reference gene primer amplification. Measured with immunoSEQ multiplex PCR; TCRdb has only the in-frame clones, and not every one. V and J calls and clone size follow that table, whereas D and trimming were derived from the DNA. The sample records just under 150,000 clones, 70% to 90% being singletons. The data stem from a study of blood T cell repertoires in COVID-19. Study at large: Acute and convalescent COVID-19 specimens originated in the United States, Italy and Spain. In each case, the material was cDNA or gDNA derived from T cells, B-cell-depleted T cells, or PBMCs.

Sequenced: peripheral blood. The V gene is TRBV6-2 or TRBV6-3, the J gene TRBJ2-1; no clear D gene. The origin of this receptor is a human donor with acute or convalescent COVID-19. The donor label of this sample is uncertain. This CDR3 reads CASSYSGVYNEQFF. Here the CDR3 DNA reads TGTGCCAGCAGTTACTCAGGAGTGTACAATGAGCAGTTCTTC.